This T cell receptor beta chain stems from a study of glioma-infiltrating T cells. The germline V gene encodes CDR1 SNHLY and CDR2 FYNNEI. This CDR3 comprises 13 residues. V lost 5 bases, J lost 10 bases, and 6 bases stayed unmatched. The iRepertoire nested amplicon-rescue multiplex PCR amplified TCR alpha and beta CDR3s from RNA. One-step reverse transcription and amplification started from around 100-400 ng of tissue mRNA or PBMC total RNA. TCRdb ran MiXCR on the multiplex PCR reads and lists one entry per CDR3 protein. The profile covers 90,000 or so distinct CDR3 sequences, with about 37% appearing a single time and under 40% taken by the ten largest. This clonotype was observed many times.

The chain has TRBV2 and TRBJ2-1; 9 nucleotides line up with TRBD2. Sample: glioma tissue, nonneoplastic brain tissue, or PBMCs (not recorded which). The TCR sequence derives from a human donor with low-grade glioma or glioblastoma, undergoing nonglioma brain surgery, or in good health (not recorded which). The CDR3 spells CASSLNLAGEQFF. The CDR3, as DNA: TGTGCCAGCAGTTTGAATCTAGCGGGGGAGCAGTTCTTC.